The clone carrying this T cell receptor (beta chain) has a count of ten or more. Its antigen is currently unknown. The V end was cut by 5 bases, the J end by 0 bases, with 17 bases between. The germline gives CDR1 MDHEN, CDR2 SYDVKM. This CDR3 is built from 17 residues. Quantitative molecular-barcoded 5'-RACE generated the TCR beta libraries. Using its own MiXCR run on the 5' RACE reads, TCRdb lists one record per CDR3 protein. This table has about 210,000 distinct CDR3 sequences, about 7% appearing once. This record comes from a study of CD8 T cells in ankylosing spondylitis. The study's findings and limits: Significant enrichment of disease-linked clones was reported in matched ankylosing spondylitis synovial fluid. Disease-associated clones were CD8+ and fairly uncommon in peripheral blood. Ankylosing spondylitis blood appeared to be characterized by a TCR beta motif of roughly eight highly homologous variants.

This TCR derives from a male donor with ankylosing spondylitis. The specimen sequenced was blood, either unsorted or a sorted T cell fraction (not recorded which). The J gene is TRBJ1-3, the V gene TRBV28; D is undetermined. Here the CDR3 DNA reads TGTGCCAGCAGTACCTCGGTACGTTCCCACTCTGGAAACACCATATATTTT. This encodes CASSTSVRSHSGNTIYF.